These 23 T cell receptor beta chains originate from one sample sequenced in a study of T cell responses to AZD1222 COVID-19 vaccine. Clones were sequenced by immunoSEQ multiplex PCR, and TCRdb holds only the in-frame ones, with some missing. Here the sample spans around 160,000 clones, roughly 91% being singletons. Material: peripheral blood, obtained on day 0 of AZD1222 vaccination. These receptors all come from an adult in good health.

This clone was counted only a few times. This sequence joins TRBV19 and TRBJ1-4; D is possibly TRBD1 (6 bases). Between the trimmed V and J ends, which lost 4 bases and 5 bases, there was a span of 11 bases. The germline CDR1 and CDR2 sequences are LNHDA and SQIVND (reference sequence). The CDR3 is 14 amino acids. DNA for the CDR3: TGTGCCAGTAGTAAAGGGGGACCGAATGAAAAACTGTTTTTT. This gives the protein CASSKGGPNEKLFF.

CDR3 nucleotide sequence: TGCGCCAGCAGCGTCACTCTCAGTGAGCAGTTCTTC. It encodes CASSVTLSEQFF. The chain couples TRBV5-1 to TRBJ2-1; D remains ambiguous. CDR1 is SGHRS and CDR2 is YFSETQ in the germline V gene. Trimming removed 4 bases from V and 9 bases from J, with 11 bases in between. The CDR3 covers 12 residues.

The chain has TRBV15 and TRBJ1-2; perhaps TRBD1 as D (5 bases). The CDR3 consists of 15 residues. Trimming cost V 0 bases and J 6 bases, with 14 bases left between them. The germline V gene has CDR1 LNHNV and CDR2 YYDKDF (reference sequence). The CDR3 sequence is CATSREVEGVDGYTF. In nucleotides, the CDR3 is TGTGCCACCAGCAGAGAGGTCGAAGGGGTAGATGGCTACACCTTC.

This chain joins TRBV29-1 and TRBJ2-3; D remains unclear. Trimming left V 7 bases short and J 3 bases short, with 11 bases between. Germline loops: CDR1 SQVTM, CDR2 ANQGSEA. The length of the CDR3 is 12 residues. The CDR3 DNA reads TGCAGCGCCACCGGTCCAACAGATACGCAGTATTTT. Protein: CSATGPTDTQYF.

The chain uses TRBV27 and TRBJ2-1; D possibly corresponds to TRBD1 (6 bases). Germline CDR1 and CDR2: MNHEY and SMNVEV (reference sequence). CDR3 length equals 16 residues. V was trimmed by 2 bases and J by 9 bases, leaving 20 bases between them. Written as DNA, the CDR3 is TGTGCCAGCAGTTTAAGAGGCCCCGAGAGGGGGTTTGAGCAGTTCTTC. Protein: CASSLRGPERGFEQFF.

The CDR3 coding sequence is TGTGCCAGCAGCTTAAACAGGGGGACTAATGAAAAACTGTTTTTT. This codes for CASSLNRGTNEKLFF. This chain uses TRBV7-8 with TRBJ1-4; the match to TRBD1 covers 8 bases. The CDR3 consists of 15 residues. Germline V gives CDR1 SGHVS, CDR2 FQNEAQ. The V and J ends lost 2 bases and 2 bases, in that order; junction bases with no gene match: 1.

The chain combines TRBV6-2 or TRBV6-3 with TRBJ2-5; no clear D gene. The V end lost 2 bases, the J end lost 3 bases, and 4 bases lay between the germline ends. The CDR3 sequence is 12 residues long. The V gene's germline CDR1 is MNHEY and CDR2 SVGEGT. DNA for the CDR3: TGTGCCAGCAGTTACCGAGAAGAGACCCAGTACTTC. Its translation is CASSYREETQYF.

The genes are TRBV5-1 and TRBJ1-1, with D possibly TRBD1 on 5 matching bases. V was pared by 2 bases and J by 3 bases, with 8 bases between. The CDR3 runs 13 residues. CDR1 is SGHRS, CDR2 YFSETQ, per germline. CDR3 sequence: CASSLDSYTEAFF. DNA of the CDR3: TGCGCCAGCAGCTTAGACAGCTACACTGAAGCTTTCTTT.

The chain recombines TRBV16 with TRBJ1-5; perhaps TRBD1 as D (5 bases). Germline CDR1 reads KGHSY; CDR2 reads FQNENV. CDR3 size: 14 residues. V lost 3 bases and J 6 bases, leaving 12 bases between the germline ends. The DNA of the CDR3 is TGTGCCAGCAGCCAGTACAAAGGGGTTCAGCCCCAGCATTTT. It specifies CASSQYKGVQPQHF.

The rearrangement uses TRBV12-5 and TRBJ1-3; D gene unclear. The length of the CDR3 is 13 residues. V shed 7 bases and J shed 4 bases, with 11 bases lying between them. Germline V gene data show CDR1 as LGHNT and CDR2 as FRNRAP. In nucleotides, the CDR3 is TGTGCTAGTGCCGTGGACGGAGGAAACACCATATATTTT. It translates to CASAVDGGNTIYF.

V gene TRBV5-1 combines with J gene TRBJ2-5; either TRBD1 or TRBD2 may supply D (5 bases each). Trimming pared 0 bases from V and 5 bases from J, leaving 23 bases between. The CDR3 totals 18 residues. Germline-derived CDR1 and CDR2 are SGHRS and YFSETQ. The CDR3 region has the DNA TGCGCCAGCAGCTTGGTGGGGTTTCGAGGGACCCGGGGCGAGACCCAGTACTTC. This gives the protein CASSLVGFRGTRGETQYF.

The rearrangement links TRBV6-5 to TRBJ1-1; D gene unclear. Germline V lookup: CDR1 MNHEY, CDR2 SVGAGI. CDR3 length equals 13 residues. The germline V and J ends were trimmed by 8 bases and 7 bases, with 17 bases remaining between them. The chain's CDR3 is CASHRHTLSEAFF. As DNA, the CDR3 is TGTGCCAGCCACCGCCACACCCTCAGTGAAGCTTTCTTT.

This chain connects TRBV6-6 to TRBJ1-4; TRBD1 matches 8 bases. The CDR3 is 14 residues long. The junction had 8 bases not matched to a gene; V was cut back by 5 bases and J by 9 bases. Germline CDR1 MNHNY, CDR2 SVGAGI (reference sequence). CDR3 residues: CASSTQTGEKKLFF. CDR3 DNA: TGTGCCAGCAGTACCCAGACAGGGGAGAAAAAACTGTTTTTT.

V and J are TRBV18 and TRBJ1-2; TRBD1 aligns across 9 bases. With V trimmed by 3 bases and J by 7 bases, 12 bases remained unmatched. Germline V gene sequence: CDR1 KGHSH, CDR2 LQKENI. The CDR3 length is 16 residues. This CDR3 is CASSPSAGTGNTGYTF. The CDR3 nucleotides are TGTGCCAGCTCACCGTCAGCCGGGACAGGGAATACTGGCTACACCTTC.

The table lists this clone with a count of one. The CDR3 nucleotides read TGTGCCAGCAGCCTATACAGGGATACGCAGTATTTT. The encoded protein is CASSLYRDTQYF. The gene calls are TRBV7-2 and TRBJ2-3; maybe TRBD1 (5 bases). The CDR3 has 12 amino acids. Germline V gene lookup returns CDR1 SGHTA and CDR2 FQGNSA. Trimming removed 5 bases from V and 6 bases from J, with 9 bases in between.

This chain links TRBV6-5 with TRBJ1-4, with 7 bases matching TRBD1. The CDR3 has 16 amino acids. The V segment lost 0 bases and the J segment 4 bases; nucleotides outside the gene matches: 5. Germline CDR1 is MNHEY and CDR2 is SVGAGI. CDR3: CASSYSAGGSNEKLFF. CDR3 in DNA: TGTGCCAGCAGTTACTCGGCAGGGGGGAGTAATGAAAAACTGTTTTTT.

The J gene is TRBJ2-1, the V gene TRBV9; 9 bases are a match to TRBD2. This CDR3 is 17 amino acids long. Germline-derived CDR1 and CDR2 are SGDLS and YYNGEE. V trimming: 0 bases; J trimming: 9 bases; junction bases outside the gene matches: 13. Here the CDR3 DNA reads TGTGCCAGCAGCGTAGGGGTTAGGGCTAGCGGGACGGCTGAGCAGTTCTTC. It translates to CASSVGVRASGTAEQFF.

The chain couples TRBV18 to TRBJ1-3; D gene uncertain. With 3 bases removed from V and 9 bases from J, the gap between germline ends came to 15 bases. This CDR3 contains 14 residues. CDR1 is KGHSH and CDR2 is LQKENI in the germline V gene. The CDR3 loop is CASSPAIGKGTIYF. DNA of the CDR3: TGTGCCAGCTCACCGGCAATCGGAAAAGGCACCATATATTTT.

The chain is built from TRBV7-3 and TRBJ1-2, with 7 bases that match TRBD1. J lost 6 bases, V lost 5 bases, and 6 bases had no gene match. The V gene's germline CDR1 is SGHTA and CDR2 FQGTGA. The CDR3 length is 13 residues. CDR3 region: CASSRDREDGYTF. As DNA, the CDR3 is TGTGCCAGCAGCCGCGACAGGGAGGATGGCTACACCTTC.

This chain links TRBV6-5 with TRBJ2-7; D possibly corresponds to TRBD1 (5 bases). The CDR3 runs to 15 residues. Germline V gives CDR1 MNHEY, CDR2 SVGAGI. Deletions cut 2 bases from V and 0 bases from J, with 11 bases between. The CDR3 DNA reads TGTGCCAGCAGTTACAAGGGGCGGAGCTCCTACGAGCAGTACTTC. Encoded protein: CASSYKGRSSYEQYF.

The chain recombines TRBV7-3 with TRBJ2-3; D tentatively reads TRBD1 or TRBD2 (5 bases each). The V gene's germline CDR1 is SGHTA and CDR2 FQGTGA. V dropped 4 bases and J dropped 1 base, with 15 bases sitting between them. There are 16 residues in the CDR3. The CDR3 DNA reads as TGTGCCAGCAGCTCACAGGCGAGGGGCGGCACAGATACGCAGTATTTT. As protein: CASSSQARGGTDTQYF.

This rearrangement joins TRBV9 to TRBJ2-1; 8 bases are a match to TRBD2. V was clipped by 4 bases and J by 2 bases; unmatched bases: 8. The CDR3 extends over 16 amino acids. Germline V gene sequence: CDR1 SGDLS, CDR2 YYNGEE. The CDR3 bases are TGTGCCAGCAGCCCTCGCGCGGGAGGCACCTACAATGAGCAGTTCTTC. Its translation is CASSPRAGGTYNEQFF.

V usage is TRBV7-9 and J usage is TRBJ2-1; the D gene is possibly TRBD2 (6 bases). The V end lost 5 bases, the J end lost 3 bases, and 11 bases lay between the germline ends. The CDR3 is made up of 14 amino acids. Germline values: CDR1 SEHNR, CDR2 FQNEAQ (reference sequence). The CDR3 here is CASSRGEVYNEQFF. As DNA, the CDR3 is TGTGCCAGCAGCCGAGGGGAGGTCTACAATGAGCAGTTCTTC.